This T cell receptor beta chain originates from a study of blood T cell dynamics during melanoma immunotherapy. In the study overall: First-line therapy was either pembrolizumab or nivolumab with ipilimumab for metastatic melanoma.

Using immunoSEQ multiplex PCR, the repertoire was profiled, and TCRdb retains in-frame clones only, with some absent. Of fewer than 30,000 clones listed, over 70% are singletons. The CDR3 covers 15 residues. Germline V gene data show CDR1 as SGHRS and CDR2 as YFSETQ. V was clipped by 7 bases and J by 3 bases; unmatched bases: 10. Specified time point: week 3, after first cycle of checkpoint inhibitor. This sequence was found in a human donor with melanoma. V and J are TRBV5-1 and TRBJ2-3, with 8 positions matching TRBD2. Sequenced material: blood, taken from a patient treated with checkpoint blockade. The chain's CDR3 is CASRPRGGSTDTQYF. In DNA, the CDR3 is TGCGCCAGCCGGCCCCGGGGGGGCTCAACAGATACGCAGTATTTT.